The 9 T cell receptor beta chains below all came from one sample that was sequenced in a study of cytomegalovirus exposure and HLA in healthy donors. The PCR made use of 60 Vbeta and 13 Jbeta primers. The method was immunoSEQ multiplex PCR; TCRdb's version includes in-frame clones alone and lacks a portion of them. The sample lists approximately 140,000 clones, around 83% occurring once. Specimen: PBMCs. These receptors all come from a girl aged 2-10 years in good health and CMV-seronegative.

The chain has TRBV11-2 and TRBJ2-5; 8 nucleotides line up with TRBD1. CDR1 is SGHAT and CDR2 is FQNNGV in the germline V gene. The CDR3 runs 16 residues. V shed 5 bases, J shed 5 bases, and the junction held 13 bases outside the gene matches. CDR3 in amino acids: CASSARQGPLGETQYF. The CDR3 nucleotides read TGTGCCAGCAGCGCCCGACAGGGGCCTCTTGGGGAGACCCAGTACTTC.

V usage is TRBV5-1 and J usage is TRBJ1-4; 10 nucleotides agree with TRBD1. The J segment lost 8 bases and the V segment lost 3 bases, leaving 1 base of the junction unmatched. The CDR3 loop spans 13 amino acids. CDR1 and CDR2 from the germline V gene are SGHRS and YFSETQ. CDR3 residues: CASSSGQGEKLFF. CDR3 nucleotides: TGCGCCAGCAGCTCGGGACAGGGGGAAAAACTGTTTTTT.

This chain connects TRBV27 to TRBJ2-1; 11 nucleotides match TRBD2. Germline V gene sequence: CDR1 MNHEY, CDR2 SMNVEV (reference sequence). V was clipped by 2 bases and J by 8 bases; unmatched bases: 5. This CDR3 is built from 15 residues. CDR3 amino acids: CASSLGLAGGYEQFF. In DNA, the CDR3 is TGTGCCAGCAGTTTAGGGCTAGCGGGGGGCTATGAGCAGTTCTTC.

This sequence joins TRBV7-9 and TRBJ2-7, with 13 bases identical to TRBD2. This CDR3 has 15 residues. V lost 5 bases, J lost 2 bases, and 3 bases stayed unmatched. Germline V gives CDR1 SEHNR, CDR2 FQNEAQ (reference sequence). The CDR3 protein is CASSRTSGGAYEQYF. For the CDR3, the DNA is TGTGCCAGCAGCCGAACTAGCGGGGGGGCCTACGAGCAGTACTTC.

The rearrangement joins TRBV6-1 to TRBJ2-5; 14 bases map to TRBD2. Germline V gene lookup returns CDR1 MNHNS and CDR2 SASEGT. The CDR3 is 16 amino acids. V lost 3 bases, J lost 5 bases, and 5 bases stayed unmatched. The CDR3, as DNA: TGTGCCAGCAGTGACCAGACTAGCGGGAGGGGGGAGACCCAGTACTTC. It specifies CASSDQTSGRGETQYF.

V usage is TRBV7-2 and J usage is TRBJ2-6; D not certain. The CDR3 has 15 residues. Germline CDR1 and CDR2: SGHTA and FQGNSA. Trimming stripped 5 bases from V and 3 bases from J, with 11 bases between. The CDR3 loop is CASSPTSGGANVLTF. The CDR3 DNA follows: TGTGCCAGCAGCCCCACCTCAGGTGGGGCCAACGTCCTGACTTTC. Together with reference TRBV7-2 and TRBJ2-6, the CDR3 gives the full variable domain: GAGVSQSPSNKVTEKGKDVELRCDPISGHTALYWYRQSLGQGLEFLIYFQGNSAPDKSGLPSDRFSAERTGGSVSTLTIQRTQQEDSAVYLCASSPTSGGANVLTFGAGSRLTVL.

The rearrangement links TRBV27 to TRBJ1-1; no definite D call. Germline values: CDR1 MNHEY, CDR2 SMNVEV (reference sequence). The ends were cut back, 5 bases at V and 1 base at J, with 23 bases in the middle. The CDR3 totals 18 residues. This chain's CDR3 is CASSMIYRRLAQNTEAFF. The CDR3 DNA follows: TGTGCCAGCAGTATGATATACCGGCGACTGGCCCAGAACACTGAAGCTTTCTTT.

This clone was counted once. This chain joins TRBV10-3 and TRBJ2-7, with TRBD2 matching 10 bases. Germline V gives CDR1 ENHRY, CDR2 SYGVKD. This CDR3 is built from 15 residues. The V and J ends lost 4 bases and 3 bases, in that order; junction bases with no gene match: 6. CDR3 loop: CAISGLGLAFYEQYF. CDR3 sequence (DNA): TGTGCCATCAGTGGGTTGGGACTAGCGTTCTACGAGCAGTACTTC.

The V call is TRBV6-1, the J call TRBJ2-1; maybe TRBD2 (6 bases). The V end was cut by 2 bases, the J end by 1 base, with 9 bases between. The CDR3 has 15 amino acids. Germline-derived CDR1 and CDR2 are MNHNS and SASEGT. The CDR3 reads CASSELADSYNEQFF. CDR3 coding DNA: TGTGCCAGCAGTGAATTAGCGGATTCCTACAATGAGCAGTTCTTC.